What follows are 9 T cell receptor beta chains derived from one specimen sequenced in a study of blood T cell repertoires in COVID-19. This table comes from immunoSEQ multiplex PCR, and its TCRdb copy is limited to in-frame clones, with some not included. The sample consists of around 220,000 clones, roughly 84% of them appearing once. Sequenced input: PBMCs or T cells enriched from blood (not recorded which). The receptor source for this set is a woman between 35 and 50 years old who had recovered from COVID-19.

The chain couples TRBV2 to TRBJ2-5; no firm D call. The CDR3 covers 11 residues. The germline V and J ends were trimmed by 5 bases and 2 bases, with 3 bases remaining between them. Germline-derived CDR1 and CDR2 are SNHLY and FYNNEI. The DNA of the CDR3 is TGTGCCAGCAGTCCACAAGAGACCCAGTACTTC. This encodes CASSPQETQYF.

This clone was seen more than once but under ten times. This chain uses TRBV7-9 with TRBJ2-1, with no clear D. V was trimmed by 5 bases and J by 3 bases, leaving 11 bases between them. The V gene's germline CDR1 is SEHNR and CDR2 FQNEAQ (reference sequence). This CDR3 is 14 amino acids long. This CDR3 is CASSPGSDYNEQFF. The CDR3 region has the DNA TGTGCCAGCAGCCCCGGGTCCGACTACAATGAGCAGTTCTTC.

The chain joins TRBV27 to TRBJ2-2; 13 bases fit TRBD2. Germline V lookup: CDR1 MNHEY, CDR2 SMNVEV (reference sequence). The CDR3 consists of 19 residues. The V gene end was trimmed by 3 bases and the J gene end by 3 bases; junction bases not matched to a gene: 10. CDR3 loop: CASSFFDPTSGRDTGELFF. The CDR3 bases are TGTGCCAGCAGTTTCTTCGACCCTACTAGCGGGAGGGACACCGGGGAGCTGTTTTTT.

V and J are TRBV7-2 and TRBJ1-1; tentatively, D is TRBD1 (6 bases). Germline CDR1 and CDR2: SGHTA and FQGNSA. Trimming took 2 bases from V and 4 from J, leaving 11 bases between them. The CDR3 spans 14 residues. CDR3 residues: CASSLKGGVTEAFF. The CDR3 nucleotides read TGTGCCAGCAGCTTAAAGGGGGGGGTCACTGAAGCTTTCTTT.

The chain carries TRBV7-2 and TRBJ1-2; weak D call: TRBD1 (6 bases). From germline, CDR1 is SGHTA and CDR2 FQGNSA. This CDR3 comprises 14 residues. V was clipped by 5 bases and J by 6 bases, with 16 bases between them. The CDR3 nucleotides are TGTGCCAGCAGCGACTGGGCAGGGGTCGATGGCTACACCTTC. Amino acid sequence: CASSDWAGVDGYTF.

The chain links TRBV9 to TRBJ2-1; D is perhaps TRBD2 (5 bases). Germline lookup yields CDR1 SGDLS and CDR2 YYNGEE. V lost 0 bases and J 9 bases, leaving 19 bases between the germline ends. CDR3 length: 16 amino acids. As DNA, the CDR3 is TGTGCCAGCAGCGTAGGAATCCCGGGCCCAGCGGTTGAGCAGTTCTTC. This translates into CASSVGIPGPAVEQFF.

The chain combines TRBV24-1 with TRBJ2-3; TRBD2 is a possible D gene (6 bases). Trimming shortened V by 1 base and J by 4 bases, and 11 bases separated the two germline ends. The CDR3 is 15 amino acids. Germline-derived CDR1 and CDR2 are KGHDR and SFDVKD. The CDR3 nucleotides read TGTGCCACCAGTGATTTTTCCCGGGAGCCAGATACGCAGTATTTT. Encoded protein: CATSDFSREPDTQYF.

The chain has TRBV19 and TRBJ1-6; the match to TRBD1 covers 10 bases. This CDR3 is built from 14 residues. Looked up from germline, CDR1 is LNHDA and CDR2 is SQIVND (reference sequence). V lost 6 bases to trimming and J lost 10 bases; unmatched junction nucleotides: 6. CDR3 loop: CASRTGTGASPLHF. CDR3 nucleotide sequence: TGTGCCAGTAGAACCGGGACAGGGGCATCACCCCTCCACTTT.

The genes are TRBV30 and TRBJ2-6; 7 nucleotides agree with TRBD2. Looked up from germline, CDR1 is GTSNPN and CDR2 is SVGIG (reference sequence). The ends lost 4 bases at V and 2 bases at J; junction bases unmatched: 5. The CDR3 runs 15 residues. The CDR3 reads CAWTGGGAGANVLTF. The CDR3 DNA reads TGTGCCTGGACGGGGGGTGGCGCTGGGGCCAACGTCCTGACTTTC.